The 8 T cell receptor beta chains reported below all come from one sample, sequenced in a study of blood T cell repertoires in COVID-19. Assay used: immunoSEQ multiplex PCR; TCRdb lists only in-frame clones, some missing. Of more than 95,000 clones in the sample, approximately 80% were seen once. Sample: peripheral blood. Receptors were obtained from a human donor in a cohort sampled during active or convalescent COVID-19.

This chain connects TRBV7-2 to TRBJ2-5; D unclear. Trimming stripped 5 bases from V and 1 base from J, with 11 bases between. Germline-derived CDR1 and CDR2 are SGHTA and FQGNSA. The CDR3 loop spans 14 amino acids. The CDR3 DNA is TGTGCCAGCAGCCGTTCCGGGTCCCAAGAGACCCAGTACTTC. Its protein product is CASSRSGSQETQYF. Together with reference TRBV7-2 and TRBJ2-5, the CDR3 gives the full variable domain: GAGVSQSPSNKVTEKGKDVELRCDPISGHTALYWYRQSLGQGLEFLIYFQGNSAPDKSGLPSDRFSAERTGGSVSTLTIQRTQQEDSAVYLCASSRSGSQETQYFGPGTRLLVL.

The CDR3 region has the DNA TGTGCCAGCAGGGGACAGGGCCAGCAGCCCCAGCATTTT. Encoded protein: CASRGQGQQPQHF. The chain uses TRBV12-3 or TRBV12-4 and TRBJ1-5; TRBD1 matches 9 bases. CDR3 length equals 13 residues. The junction had 4 bases not matched to a gene; V was cut back by 6 bases and J by 7 bases.

This clone has only a few counts. The chain is built from TRBV5-1 and TRBJ1-6; D may be TRBD1 (6 bases). Germline-derived CDR1 and CDR2 are SGHRS and YFSETQ. V dropped 4 bases and J dropped 7 bases, with 15 bases sitting between them. CDR3 size: 15 residues. CDR3 nucleotides: TGCGCCAGCAGCACCCAAACAGGGACAAATTCACCCCTCCACTTT. It encodes CASSTQTGTNSPLHF.

This clone was detected only once. The gene calls are TRBV24-1 and TRBJ2-3; maybe TRBD1 (6 bases). Germline assignment: CDR1 KGHDR and CDR2 SFDVKD. CDR3 size: 15 residues. With 1 base removed from V and 6 bases from J, the gap between germline ends came to 13 bases. CDR3: CATSDFTGTLDTQYF. The CDR3 region has the DNA TGTGCCACCAGTGATTTCACAGGGACCTTGGATACGCAGTATTTT.

The chain uses TRBV3-1 (or the pseudogene TRBV3-2) and TRBJ1-1; the D is unclear. The CDR3 is made up of 11 amino acids. Trimming pared 4 bases from V and 7 bases from J, leaving 7 bases between. Germline assignment: CDR1 LGHDT and CDR2 YNNKEL (reference sequence). The CDR3 loop reads CASSLVNEAFF. The CDR3 nucleotides are TGTGCCAGCAGCCTAGTTAATGAAGCTTTCTTT.

This chain joins TRBV4-2 and TRBJ2-5; 7 nucleotides match TRBD2. V was clipped by 1 base and J by 4 bases; unmatched bases: 3. This CDR3 spans 14 amino acids. The germline CDR1 and CDR2 sequences are LGHNA and YNFKEQ. CDR3 sequence reads: CASSQGTRGETQYF. The CDR3 DNA sequence: TGTGCCAGCAGCCAAGGGACTAGGGGAGAGACCCAGTACTTC.

The rearrangement links TRBV23-1 to TRBJ1-3; no clear D gene. TRBV23-1 is annotated as an ORF whose role is uncertain. Trimming removed 0 bases at V and 4 bases at J, with 13 bases between. The CDR3 runs 16 residues. The chain's CDR3 is CASSQSAEDGGNTIYF. The CDR3 DNA follows: TGCGCCAGCAGTCAATCGGCGGAGGACGGAGGAAACACCATATATTTT.

This chain links TRBV2 with TRBJ2-1; D perhaps matches TRBD2 (6 bases). Germline V gene data show CDR1 as SNHLY and CDR2 as FYNNEI. The CDR3 runs 12 residues. V gave up 7 bases and J gave up 6 bases, with 10 bases separating them. CDR3 loop: CASTRTTNEQFF. The CDR3 DNA follows: TGTGCCAGCACTCGGACTACCAATGAGCAGTTCTTC.